This T cell receptor beta chain was found in a study of T cell changes during pregnancy in multiple sclerosis. V lost 5 bases to trimming and J lost 6 bases, with 20 bases between them. Germline CDR1 MRHNA, CDR2 SNTAGT. CDR3 length: 15 residues. The repertoire was sequenced with immunoSEQ multiplex PCR; TCRdb's copy has only in-frame clones and lacks some. The sample has about 59,000 clones, roughly 90% seen once; the top ten hold under 2.5%. The chain joins TRBV6-4 to TRBJ2-7, with a tentative D call TRBD1 (6 bases). The sequenced sample was peripheral blood, obtained in the first trimester of pregnancy. This TCR was recovered from a female donor with multiple sclerosis, enrolled in a pregnancy study. The CDR3 coding sequence is TGTGCCAGCAGTCTCCTTTCAGGGGATACCGGCGAGCAGTACTTC. This encodes CASSLLSGDTGEQYF.